This TCR beta chain was profiled in a study of blood T cell repertoires in COVID-19 (dated by TCRdb to the early 2020s). About the study as a whole: The collaborator samples originated in the United States, Italy and Spain and spanned the acute and convalescent phases of COVID-19. The material from the prospective study consisted of cDNA or gDNA derived from T cells, B-cell-depleted T cells, or PBMCs. Subjects who had been exposed to COVID-19, were actively infected with it, or had recovered from it provided the deeply sampled blood TCRbeta repertoires that made up the dataset. A freely available public database, intended as a resource for researchers studying the immune response to SARS-CoV-2, is where the repertoires were released. Samples came from the ongoing ImmuneRACE study (first 160 participants) plus 1,254 subjects from 6 global collaborators. The sample metadata nearly always contained a de-identified subject ID, COVID-19 status, age in years and sex. Where HLA class I and class II types were available, the types were taken from metadata supplied by the sample provider, not from assay-based typing. General findings and caveats noted by the study authors: Clinical and demographic metadata were provided uncurated, with the amount varying by source and participant.

The immunoSEQ Assay, a bias-controlled multiplex PCR, was used to amplify TCRbeta CDR3 regions from genomic DNA. The original methods were these. Within the assay, amplification of reference gene primers was used to estimate how many nucleated cells each sample contained. To quantify the absolute abundance of each unique TCRbeta CDR3 rearrangement, sequence reads were collapsed and filtered. For each sample, productive Simpson clonality was calculated as the square root of Simpson's diversity index across productive rearrangements. TCRdb provides this immuneACCESS table in a form limited to in-frame rearrangements. Some clones are lacking; in checked studies, under half of them reflect an unresolved V gene, and why the rest are absent is not known. V, J and clone size are those of that table, while D and trimming were read from the DNA. The table for this sample lists more than 200,000 clones; roughly 90% of them were counted only once. Under 2% of the sample is in the top ten clones.

The trim is 1 base for V and 2 bases for J, with a gap of 8 bases between the germline ends. Taken from the germline V gene (reference sequence), the CDR1 and CDR2 loops are GTSNPN and SVGIG. The CDR3 sequence holds 13 residues, the cysteine and phenylalanine included. Kept here is only the CDR3 DNA, which spans 39 bases and is read in frame from base 1. Details on this clone: Its recognized antigen is unknown. Within one base of it there is no much larger clone, and no base qualities were kept.

Whole blood was collected in K2EDTA tubes by collaborating institutions according to the institutions' own protocols. For TCRbeta analysis, collaborator samples were shipped as frozen whole blood, as isolated PBMCs, or as DNA extracted from either sample type. Input material: peripheral blood. The sequence links TRBV30 to TRBJ2-5; TRBD2 is possibly the D segment (6 matching bases). The TCR originated in a man aged 25-45 years with active or convalescent COVID-19. The base sequence is TGTGCCTGGAGTGGGGGGGAACAAGAGACCCAGTACTTC. Translation gives CAWSGGEQETQYF.